The entry below gives a single TCR beta chain sequence along with its context. The antigen remains undetermined. This sample is part of a study of shared clonotypes between healthy human individuals. General study points: Naive CD4 clonotype sharing across several donors was about 5.3%. Against clonotypes common to all four donors, non-shared ones had lower generation probabilities. It was anticipated that sequencing depth would influence how many clonotypes donors shared.

The junction had 5 bases not matched to a gene; V was cut back by 6 bases and J by 2 bases. Germline values: CDR1 LNHDA, CDR2 SQIVND (reference sequence). This CDR3 is 14 amino acids long. CD4+ cells underwent separation, giving CD45RA+ naive and CD45RA-negative memory subsets. The method was immunoSEQ multiplex PCR; TCRdb's version includes in-frame clones alone and lacks a portion of them. The data contain 2.3 million or so clones, approximately 93% of them singletons. Sequenced sample: naive CD4+ T cells from PBMCs. Described subset: CD45RA+ positively selected. V and J are TRBV19 and TRBJ2-3; TRBD1 aligns across 7 bases. The source is a man in his late teens or twenties in good health. Some clones in this sample may be carry-over from other donors' samples. CDR3 amino acids: CASRQGWPTDTQYF. Written as DNA, the CDR3 is TGTGCCAGTAGACAGGGGTGGCCCACAGATACGCAGTATTTT.